Listed below are T cell receptor beta chains from one sample, sequenced in a study of blood T cell repertoires in COVID-19. Clones were sequenced by immunoSEQ multiplex PCR, and TCRdb holds only the in-frame ones, with some missing. In the table there are approximately 110,000 clones, roughly 80% of which are singletons. Input material: peripheral blood. All receptors come from a man over 45 with acute or convalescent COVID-19. CDR3s include the opening cysteine and the closing phenylalanine or tryptophan. Each record gives: clone size, V gene, D gene, J gene, CDR3 DNA, CDR3 protein. D genes are given only for firm matches. Clone size appears in some rows only: once, few, many, or a class for an expanded clone.

few	TRBV5-1	NA	TRBJ1-5	TGCGCCAGCAGCTTGGGTCCGGGTCAGCCCCAGCATTTT	CASSLGPGQPQHF
NA	TRBV27	NA	TRBJ1-5	TGTGCCAGCAGCCGGGACAAAGGCGGTCAGCCCCAGCATTTT	CASSRDKGGQPQHF
NA	TRBV19	TRBD2	TRBJ2-7	TGTGCCAGTAGTATAGGACTAGCGGGCGCGTACGAGCAGTACTTC	CASSIGLAGAYEQYF
NA	TRBV9	TRBD1	TRBJ1-5	TGTGCCAGCAGCCTAGGACAGGCCAATCAGCCCCAGCATTTT	CASSLGQANQPQHF
NA	TRBV5-1	TRBD1	TRBJ1-1	TGCGCCAGCAGGGGACAGGGGCTTACTGAAGCTTTCTTT	CASRGQGLTEAFF
NA	TRBV7-9	TRBD1	TRBJ1-5	TGTGCCAGCAGCTTAGGGACAGGGGGCCTCAATCAGCCCCAGCATTTT	CASSLGTGGLNQPQHF
NA	TRBV7-2	TRBD1	TRBJ1-2	TGTGCCAGCACCTTTGGGACAGCTTCTAGCTACACCTTC	CASTFGTASSYTF
NA	TRBV9	NA	TRBJ1-3	TGTGCCAGCAGCCAGGCAGGGGTTCCTGGAAACACCATATATTTT	CASSQAGVPGNTIYF
NA	TRBV5-1	NA	TRBJ1-1	TGCGCCAGCAGCTTGGAGGCGGCAGGGTCCATGAACACTGAAGCTTTCTTT	CASSLEAAGSMNTEAFF
NA	TRBV3-1/TRBV3-2	NA	TRBJ2-7	TGTGCTTCGCGGTCTGGGGGGAGATACGAGCAGTACTTC	CASRSGGRYEQYF
once	TRBV3-1/TRBV3-2	TRBD1	TRBJ2-1	TGTGCCAGCAGCCAAGTAGGACAGGGGGCAGGTGAGCAGTTCTTC	CASSQVGQGAGEQFF
NA	TRBV19	NA	TRBJ2-5	TGTGCCAGTAGTCGACAGTACCAAGAGACCCAGTACTTC	CASSRQYQETQYF
NA	TRBV5-1	TRBD1	TRBJ1-1	TGCGCCAGCAGCGGAGGGACAGGAAATACTGAAGCTTTCTTT	CASSGGTGNTEAFF
NA	TRBV6-5	TRBD1	TRBJ2-1	TGTGCCAGCAGGCCCGACAGGGAAAGTGTGTTCTTC	CASRPDRESVFF
NA	TRBV3-1/TRBV3-2	NA	TRBJ1-2	TGTGCCAGCAGCCAAGACGGACAGTATGGCTACACCTTC	CASSQDGQYGYTF
once	TRBV5-1	NA	TRBJ1-1	TGCGCCAGCAGCTTAGACAGTCCCATGAACACTGAAGCTTTCTTT	CASSLDSPMNTEAFF
once	TRBV3-1/TRBV3-2	TRBD1	TRBJ1-1	TGTGCCAGCAGCCATCACCCGGGACAGGGGAACACTGAAGCTTTCTTT	CASSHHPGQGNTEAFF